The present T cell receptor beta chain was sequenced within a study of OX40 agonist ivuxolimab in advanced cancers. For the study at large: Those enrolled were 82.7% male, with a mean age of around 57 years and ages from about 20 to 80.

The CDR3 totals 15 residues. The junction had 5 bases not matched to a gene; V was cut back by 0 bases and J by 5 bases. The germline V gene encodes CDR1 LGHNA and CDR2 YNFKEQ. Assay used: immunoSEQ multiplex PCR; TCRdb lists only in-frame clones, some missing. The sample shows tens of thousands of clones, about 83% of them seen only once. People who had autoimmune disease history or systemic immunosuppression were excluded. The sample consisted of CD4+ or CD8+ T cells sorted from blood, taken in a trial of the OX40 agonist ivuxolimab. The sequence came from an adult with an advanced solid tumor such as melanoma, head and neck, liver or kidney cancer. J is TRBJ1-1 and V is TRBV4-2; 8 nucleotides line up with TRBD1. CDR3 loop: CASSQDPGGRTEAFF. DNA for the CDR3: TGTGCCAGCAGCCAAGATCCAGGGGGCCGGACTGAAGCTTTCTTT.